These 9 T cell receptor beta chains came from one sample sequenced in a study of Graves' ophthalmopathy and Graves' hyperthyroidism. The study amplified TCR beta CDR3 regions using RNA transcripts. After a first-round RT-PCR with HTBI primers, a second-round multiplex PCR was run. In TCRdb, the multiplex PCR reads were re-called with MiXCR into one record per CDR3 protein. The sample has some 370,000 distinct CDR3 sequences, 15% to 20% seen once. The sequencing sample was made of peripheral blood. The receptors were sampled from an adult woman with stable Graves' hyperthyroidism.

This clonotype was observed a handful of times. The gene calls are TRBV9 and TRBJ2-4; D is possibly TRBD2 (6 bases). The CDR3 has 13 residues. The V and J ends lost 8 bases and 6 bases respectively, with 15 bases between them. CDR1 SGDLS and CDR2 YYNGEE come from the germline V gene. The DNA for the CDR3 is TGTGCCAGACTCCCGGGACTGCGAAACATTCAGTACTTC. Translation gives CARLPGLRNIQYF.

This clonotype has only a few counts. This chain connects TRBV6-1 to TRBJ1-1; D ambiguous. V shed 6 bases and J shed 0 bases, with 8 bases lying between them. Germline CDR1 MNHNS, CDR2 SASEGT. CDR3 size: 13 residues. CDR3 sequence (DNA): TGTGCCAGCAGCCAGAACATGAACACTGAAGCTTTCTTT. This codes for CASSQNMNTEAFF.

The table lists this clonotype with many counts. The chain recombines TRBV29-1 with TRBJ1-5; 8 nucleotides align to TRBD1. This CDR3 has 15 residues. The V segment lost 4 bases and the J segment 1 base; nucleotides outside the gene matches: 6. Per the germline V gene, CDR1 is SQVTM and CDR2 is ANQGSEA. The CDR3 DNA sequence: TGCAGCGTTGCACCCGGGACAGGAAGCAATCAGCCCCAGCATTTT. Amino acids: CSVAPGTGSNQPQHF.

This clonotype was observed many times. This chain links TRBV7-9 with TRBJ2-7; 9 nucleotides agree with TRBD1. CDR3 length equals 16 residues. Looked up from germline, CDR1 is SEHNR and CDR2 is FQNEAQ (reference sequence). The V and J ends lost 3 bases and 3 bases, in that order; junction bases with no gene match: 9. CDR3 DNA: TGTGCCAGCAGCTTCCCCGGACAGGGGAAGTTCTACGAGCAGTACTTC. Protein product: CASSFPGQGKFYEQYF.

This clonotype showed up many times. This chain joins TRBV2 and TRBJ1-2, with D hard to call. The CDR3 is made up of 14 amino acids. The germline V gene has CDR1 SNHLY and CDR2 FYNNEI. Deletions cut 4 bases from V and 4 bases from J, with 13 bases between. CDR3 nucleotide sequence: TGTGCCAGCAGTGCTTACCCCGGTACCTATGGCTACACCTTC. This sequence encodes CASSAYPGTYGYTF.

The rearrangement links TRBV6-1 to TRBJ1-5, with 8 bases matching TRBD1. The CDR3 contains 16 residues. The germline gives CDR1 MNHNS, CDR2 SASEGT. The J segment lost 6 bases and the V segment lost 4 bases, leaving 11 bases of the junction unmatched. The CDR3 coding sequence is TGTGCCAGCAGTGTGAAGCACAGGGGGAGAACTCAGCCCCAGCATTTT. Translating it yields CASSVKHRGRTQPQHF.

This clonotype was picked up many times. CDR3 in DNA: TGTGCCAGCAGCTTAGAACAGGGCTGGACTGGAAACACCATATATTTT. Amino acid sequence: CASSLEQGWTGNTIYF. The rearrangement uses TRBV7-2 and TRBJ1-3, with D maybe TRBD1 (6 bases). V gave up 1 base and J gave up 2 bases, with 12 bases separating them. The germline V gene encodes CDR1 SGHTA and CDR2 FQGNSA. The CDR3 is 16 amino acids.

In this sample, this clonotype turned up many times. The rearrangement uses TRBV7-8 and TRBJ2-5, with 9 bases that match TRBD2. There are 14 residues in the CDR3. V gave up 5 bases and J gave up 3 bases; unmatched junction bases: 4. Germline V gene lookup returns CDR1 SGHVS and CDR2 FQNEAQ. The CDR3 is CASSARTSEETQYF. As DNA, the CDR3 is TGTGCCAGCAGCGCCCGGACTAGCGAAGAGACCCAGTACTTC. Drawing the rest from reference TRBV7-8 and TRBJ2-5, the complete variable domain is GAGVSQSPRYKVAKRGQDVALRCDPISGHVSLFWYQQALGQGPEFLTYFQNEAQLDKSGLPSDRFFAERPEGSVSTLKIQRTQQEDSAVYLCASSARTSEETQYFGPGTRLLVL.

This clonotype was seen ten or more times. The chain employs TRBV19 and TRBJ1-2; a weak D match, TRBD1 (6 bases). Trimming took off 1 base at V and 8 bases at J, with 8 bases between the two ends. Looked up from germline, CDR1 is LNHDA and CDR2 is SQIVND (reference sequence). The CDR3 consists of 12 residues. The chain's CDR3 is CASSIGTAGYTF. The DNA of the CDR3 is TGTGCCAGTAGTATAGGGACAGCCGGCTACACCTTC.